The 13 T cell receptor beta chains presented below share a single source sample, sequenced in a study of shared clonotypes between healthy human individuals. Naive CD8 cells, CD45RO-negative and positively selected for CCR7, excluded terminally differentiated effector memory CD45RA+ cells. Using immunoSEQ multiplex PCR, the repertoire was profiled, and TCRdb retains in-frame clones only, with some absent. This table holds around 1.9 million clones, 90% to 95% found once. Specimen: naive CD8+ T cells from PBMCs. These receptors came from a man younger than 35 in good health. Some clones in this sample may be carry-over from other donors' samples.

This chain uses TRBV5-6 with TRBJ2-5, with D tentatively TRBD1 (5 bases). In germline, CDR1 is SGHDT, CDR2 YYEEEE. With 4 bases removed from V and 2 bases from J, the gap between germline ends came to 24 bases. The CDR3 has 18 residues. The CDR3 spells CASSQLYRTVISQETQYF. For the CDR3, the DNA is TGTGCCAGCAGCCAGCTATACAGGACGGTTATTTCTCAAGAGACCCAGTACTTC.

The chain employs TRBV6-1 and TRBJ2-1; D possibly corresponds to TRBD2 (5 bases). Germline lookup yields CDR1 MNHNS and CDR2 SASEGT. The CDR3 totals 16 residues. Trimming removed 2 bases from V and 12 bases from J, with 23 bases in between. This CDR3 reads CASSESDWAVNDGQFF. In DNA, the CDR3 is TGTGCCAGCAGTGAATCGGACTGGGCTGTAAATGATGGGCAGTTCTTC.

This clone was seen once. The chain has TRBV27 and TRBJ1-2, with TRBD1 identical over 10 bases. Germline assignment: CDR1 MNHEY and CDR2 SMNVEV (reference sequence). Trimming took 0 bases from V and 5 from J; bases not matched to a gene: 9. This CDR3 comprises 17 residues. DNA of the CDR3: TGTGCCAGCAGTTTATCGGGGATCGACAGGGGGCGATATGGCTACACCTTC. As protein: CASSLSGIDRGRYGYTF.

The V gene is TRBV19, the J gene TRBJ2-1, with 10 bases lining up with TRBD2. This CDR3 has 13 amino acids. The V and J ends lost 10 bases and 4 bases, in that order; junction bases with no gene match: 4. Per germline, CDR1 LNHDA and CDR2 SQIVND (reference sequence). CDR3 coding DNA: TGTGCCACTCGGACTAGCGGTTACAATGAGCAGTTCTTC. This gives the protein CATRTSGYNEQFF.

The genes are TRBV7-8 and TRBJ2-7; 10 nucleotides align to TRBD2. The germline V gene has CDR1 SGHVS and CDR2 FQNEAQ. The CDR3 has 15 amino acids. V lost 6 bases, J lost 0 bases, and 5 bases stayed unmatched. This CDR3 reads CASRETSGLSYEQYF. DNA of the CDR3: TGTGCCAGCAGGGAGACTAGCGGGCTCTCCTACGAGCAGTACTTC.

The chain is built from TRBV6-1 and TRBJ1-4; TRBD1 might be the D (5 bases). Trimming removed 2 bases from V and 4 bases from J, with 8 bases in between. The germline gives CDR1 MNHNS, CDR2 SASEGT. The CDR3 covers 14 residues. CDR3 protein: CASSELQVNEKLFF. The CDR3 DNA is TGTGCCAGCAGTGAACTACAGGTTAATGAAAAACTGTTTTTT.

With respect to this clone: The same CDR3 can be traced to other DNA sequences in this sample. The chain has TRBV7-9 and TRBJ2-7; tentatively, D is TRBD2 (5 bases). Trimming pared 5 bases from V and 2 bases from J, leaving 7 bases between. This CDR3 comprises 12 residues. Germline loops: CDR1 SEHNR, CDR2 FQNEAQ (reference sequence). The CDR3, as DNA: TGTGCCAGCAGCGGAGGTCCCTACGAGCAGTACTTC. As protein: CASSGGPYEQYF.

The V and J genes are TRBV28 and TRBJ1-2; TRBD1 agrees at 10 bases. Germline CDR1 and CDR2: MDHEN and SYDVKM. The CDR3 sequence is 20 residues long. V lost 7 bases and J lost 2; bases outside the gene matches: 22. The CDR3: CASIDLDSWGQGKFNYGYTF. The CDR3 DNA follows: TGTGCCAGCATCGACCTCGACTCGTGGGGACAGGGGAAATTCAACTATGGCTACACCTTC.

The chain carries TRBV6-5 and TRBJ2-7; 8 bases agree with TRBD1. CDR3 length equals 13 residues. Unmatched junction bases numbered 2, after V lost 2 bases and J lost 5 bases. Germline V CDR1 and CDR2: MNHEY, SVGAGI. The CDR3 DNA reads TGTGCCAGCAGTTACGCGACAGGGGACGAGCAGTACTTC. Protein product: CASSYATGDEQYF.

As for this clone: Other DNA sequences in the sample encode the same CDR3. The chain is built from TRBV14 and TRBJ2-2, with 9 positions matching TRBD2. Per the germline V gene, CDR1 is SGHDN and CDR2 is FVKESK. With V trimmed by 3 bases and J by 0 bases, 2 bases remained unmatched. This CDR3 is 16 amino acids long. The CDR3 here is CASSHRLAANTGELFF. CDR3 nucleotide sequence: TGTGCCAGCAGCCACCGACTAGCGGCGAACACCGGGGAGCTGTTTTTT.

The V and J genes are TRBV15 and TRBJ1-1; no definite D call. V lost 6 bases and J lost 1, with 6 bases in between. CDR3 length equals 12 residues. The germline V gene has CDR1 LNHNV and CDR2 YYDKDF (reference sequence). CDR3 loop: CATSTANTEAFF. The CDR3 region has the DNA TGTGCCACCAGTACAGCGAACACTGAAGCTTTCTTT.

V gene TRBV6-1 combines with J gene TRBJ2-3; 7 nucleotides align to TRBD2. CDR1 and CDR2 from the germline V gene are MNHNS and SASEGT. The CDR3 length is 18 residues. V dropped 3 bases and J dropped 4; count of bases not matched to a gene: 16. CDR3 in amino acids: CASSDTPSTSRKADTQYF. The CDR3 coding sequence is TGTGCCAGCAGTGATACACCGTCGACTAGCCGAAAGGCAGATACGCAGTATTTT.

In the case of this clone: Other nucleotide sequences from this sample produce the same CDR3. J is TRBJ1-1 and V is TRBV30; 7 bases align to TRBD1. V was pared by 0 bases and J by 4 bases, with 5 bases of the junction left unmatched. CDR3 length: 14 residues. Germline lookup yields CDR1 GTSNPN and CDR2 SVGIG (reference sequence). The CDR3 here is CAWSVGGGGTEAFF. The CDR3 nucleotides read TGTGCCTGGAGTGTAGGGGGCGGTGGCACTGAAGCTTTCTTT.